This T cell receptor (beta chain) was documented in a study of OX40 agonist ivuxolimab in advanced cancers. At the level of the whole study: The costimulatory receptor OX40 (CD134) was targeted by ivuxolimab, a fully human IgG2 agonistic monoclonal antibody. The purpose of peripheral TCRbeta sequencing was to test whether ivuxolimab changed TCR sequence diversity and led to clonal T-cell expansion. Among the roughly 50 dose-escalation patients, roughly 20 had hepatocellular carcinoma, around 15 melanoma, 9 renal cell carcinoma and 9 head and neck cancer. The paper describes the monotherapy dose-escalation part (N of about 47 patients) of the phase I trial of ivuxolimab. In the dose-escalation cohort, approximately 83% of patients were male, and the mean age was roughly 56 years with a range of roughly 23 to 79. Patients were allowed to have had prior anti-PD-1, anti-PD-L1 or anti-CTLA-4 therapy, and around 40% of the dose-escalation patients had previously received checkpoint inhibitors. Three dose-escalation patients achieved partial responses, one with hepatocellular carcinoma and two with cutaneous melanoma. Intravenous ivuxolimab was administered to patients every 2 weeks at six dose levels: 0.01, 0.1, 0.3, 1.5, 3 and 10 mg/kg. Paper-wide results and their limitations: Low levels of normalized T-cell clonal expansion were also seen in some patients who did not respond. After ivuxolimab, expanded clones were on average more numerous among CD8+ T cells than among CD4+ T cells. At doses from 0.1 to 3.0 mg/kg, clonal expansion was seen in both CD4+ and CD8+ blood T cells between baseline and week 6. Partial responders in the 0.1-3.0 mg/kg groups had among the lowest normalized peripheral clonal expansion, especially among CD8+ T cells. Which antigens the clonally expanded peripheral T cells were specific for was not determined.

Details on this clone: What this receptor recognizes is not known. No base quality values were provided; no much bigger clone lies one nucleotide off.

Genomic DNA was extracted from sorted cells for sequencing of the TCRbeta CDR3 region. TCRbeta CDR3 regions were sequenced using the immunoSEQ Assay. In TCRdb, the immuneACCESS table is reduced to in-frame sequences with V and J assigned. These tables do not hold every clone; where another copy was compared, an unresolved V gene accounts for under half, and the others remain unexplained. The sample table shows about 89,000 clones, and more than 70% are seen once. The biggest ten clones account for about 0.31% of the sample. The CDR3 runs 12 residues from the cysteine to the phenylalanine. Only the CDR3 region is kept as DNA, spanning 36 bases read in frame from base 1. The trim is 5 bases for V and 4 bases for J, with a gap of 8 bases between the germline ends. The germline V gene (reference sequence) specifies WNHNN as CDR1 and SYGVQD as CDR2. Patients with autoimmune disease history or receiving systemic immunosuppression were excluded from the trial. Peripheral blood for TCR sequencing was collected from all dose cohorts at baseline, on cycle 4 day 1, and on cycle 7 day 1. The samples were taken from a phase I, first-in-human, multicenter, open-label dose-escalation trial of ivuxolimab. The trial enrolled adults with locally advanced or metastatic head and neck squamous cell, hepatocellular, melanoma or renal cell carcinoma. CD4+ and CD8+ T cells were sorted separately from peripheral blood before TCR sequencing.

This TCR was sampled from an adult with an advanced solid tumor such as melanoma, head and neck, liver or kidney cancer. This chain is built from TRBV10-1 and TRBJ1-1, with no confidently assigned D gene. Here the sequenced sample was CD4+ or CD8+ T cells sorted from blood, taken in a trial of the OX40 agonist ivuxolimab. The DNA is TGCGCCAGCAGTCGGGAGGGCACTGAAGCTTTCTTT. This encodes CASSREGTEAFF.